One sample yielded the 24 T cell receptor beta chains listed below, sequenced in a study of cytomegalovirus exposure and HLA in healthy donors. The repertoire was sequenced with immunoSEQ multiplex PCR; TCRdb's copy has only in-frame clones and lacks some. The sample has around 180,000 clones, around 88% seen once. Sequencing was carried out using PBMCs. Receptor source: a young woman in good health and CMV-seronegative.

The chain joins TRBV30 to TRBJ1-2; TRBD1 aligns across 10 bases. The CDR3 is made up of 14 amino acids. Germline CDR1 is GTSNPN and CDR2 is SVGIG (reference sequence). Losses at the gene ends were 6 bases for V and 4 bases for J; bases not matched to a gene: 8. CDR3 protein: CACQLDRGLYGYTF. In DNA, the CDR3 is TGTGCCTGTCAACTAGACAGGGGGCTCTATGGCTACACCTTC.

V is TRBV18 and J is TRBJ1-2; D is possibly TRBD1 (6 bases). The CDR3 has 15 amino acids. CDR1 is KGHSH, CDR2 LQKENI, per germline. Trimming took off 3 bases at V and 4 bases at J, with 15 bases between the two ends. CDR3 nucleotides: TGTGCCAGCTCACCTACAGGGCAGTCCGGCTATGGCTACACCTTC. It translates to CASSPTGQSGYGYTF.

This clone was observed a few times. V is TRBV2 and J is TRBJ1-1; no clear D gene. V shed 7 bases and J shed 8 bases, with 11 bases lying between them. The CDR3 covers 11 residues. Germline CDR1 reads SNHLY; CDR2 reads FYNNEI. DNA of the CDR3: TGTGCCAGCAAACAGTTTGGCGAAGCTTTCTTT. Translated, it gives CASKQFGEAFF.

This sequence joins TRBV4-1 and TRBJ1-5; the match to TRBD1 covers 7 bases. This CDR3 comprises 15 residues. Germline-derived CDR1 and CDR2 are MGHRA and YSYEKL. The junction had 6 bases not matched to a gene; V was cut back by 4 bases and J by 3 bases. The CDR3 DNA sequence: TGCGCCAGCAGCCCGATTGGACAGGTCAATCAGCCCCAGCATTTT. Amino acid sequence: CASSPIGQVNQPQHF.

This chain links TRBV19 with TRBJ1-4; D unclear. Trimming cost V 3 bases and J 1 base, with 9 bases left between them. This CDR3 is 15 amino acids long. The germline V gene encodes CDR1 LNHDA and CDR2 SQIVND (reference sequence). The CDR3 DNA follows: TGTGCCAGTAGTATTTATAGTGGAACTAATGAAAAACTGTTTTTT. Its translation is CASSIYSGTNEKLFF.

This chain joins TRBV10-2 and TRBJ2-1; 7 nucleotides agree with TRBD1. Per the germline V gene, CDR1 is WSHSY and CDR2 is SAAADI. The CDR3 sequence is 14 residues long. V lost 10 bases and J lost 4; bases outside the gene matches: 10. The CDR3 protein is CATTGQTKYNEQFF. The CDR3 nucleotides read TGCGCCACGACGGGACAGACTAAATACAATGAGCAGTTCTTC.

The rearrangement joins TRBV30 to TRBJ2-7; weak D call: TRBD2 (5 bases). Germline CDR1 GTSNPN, CDR2 SVGIG (reference sequence). The V end lost 0 bases, the J end lost 7 bases, and 16 bases lay between the germline ends. CDR3 length: 14 residues. The CDR3 sequence: CAWSVAGLALEQYF. Here the CDR3 DNA reads TGTGCCTGGAGTGTCGCGGGCCTAGCTCTGGAGCAGTACTTC.

The genes are TRBV6-1 and TRBJ2-1; 8 bases map to TRBD2. CDR1 is MNHNS and CDR2 is SASEGT in the germline V gene. V was clipped by 6 bases and J by 2 bases; unmatched bases: 3. The CDR3 consists of 14 residues. The CDR3 spells CASSGRAAYNEQFF. In nucleotides, the CDR3 is TGTGCCAGCAGCGGGAGGGCCGCCTACAATGAGCAGTTCTTC.

The rearrangement joins TRBV5-1 to TRBJ2-1; no clear D gene. V shed 4 bases and J shed 8 bases, with 10 bases lying between them. The CDR3 totals 12 residues. Germline V gives CDR1 SGHRS, CDR2 YFSETQ. The CDR3 DNA sequence: TGCGCCAGCAGCCCCCTAACCCATGAGCAGTTCTTC. Amino acid sequence: CASSPLTHEQFF.

The chain has TRBV5-4 and TRBJ1-2, with TRBD1 identical over 8 bases. V lost 5 bases to trimming and J lost 2 bases; unmatched junction nucleotides: 8. Per the germline V gene, CDR1 is SGHNT and CDR2 is YYREEE (reference sequence). The CDR3 spans 15 residues. The CDR3 region is CASSWTGTFNYGYTF. The CDR3 nucleotides read TGTGCCAGCAGTTGGACAGGGACCTTCAACTATGGCTACACCTTC.

This clone was counted at least ten times. This sequence joins TRBV6-4 and TRBJ1-2; D may be TRBD1 (6 bases). The V gene lost 2 bases and the J gene lost 6 bases, with 16 bases spanning the gap. Germline CDR1 is MRHNA and CDR2 is SNTAGT. The CDR3 covers 15 residues. The CDR3 loop reads CASSDTSQGLDGYTF. CDR3 DNA: TGTGCCAGCAGTGACACCAGCCAGGGGTTGGATGGCTACACCTTC.

V is TRBV5-1 and J is TRBJ2-5, with TRBD2 matching over 12 bases. J was trimmed by 4 bases and V by 2 bases; bases with no gene match: 9. The CDR3 runs to 17 residues. CDR1 SGHRS and CDR2 YFSETQ come from the germline V gene. In nucleotides, the CDR3 is TGCGCCAGCAGCTTCGGACTAGCGGGGCCACGCGTAGAGACCCAGTACTTC. Its protein product is CASSFGLAGPRVETQYF.

This clone has only one observation. J is TRBJ2-5 and V is TRBV27; 7 nucleotides align to TRBD2. Germline V gene sequence: CDR1 MNHEY, CDR2 SMNVEV (reference sequence). The V and J ends lost 4 bases and 3 bases, in that order; junction bases with no gene match: 14. The CDR3 sequence is 17 residues long. The CDR3 bases are TGTGCCAGCAGTTCCACGACTAGCTGGGGCGATAAAGAGACCCAGTACTTC. This translates into CASSSTTSWGDKETQYF.

The chain uses TRBV7-9 and TRBJ1-2; D is uncertain. The CDR3 length is 14 residues. Trimming cost V 3 bases and J 3 bases, with 11 bases left between them. CDR1 and CDR2 from the germline V gene are SEHNR and FQNEAQ (reference sequence). The CDR3 sequence: CASSFAQAYYGYTF. The CDR3 DNA sequence: TGTGCCAGCAGCTTCGCTCAAGCCTACTATGGCTACACCTTC.

DNA for the CDR3: TGTGCCAGCAGCTCCGGGCGGGGGGCGAAACCAAATGAAAAACTGTTTTTT. Translating it yields CASSSGRGAKPNEKLFF. The chain recombines TRBV7-9 with TRBJ1-4, with a tentative D call TRBD1 (6 bases). The CDR3 is 17 amino acids. The germline gives CDR1 SEHNR, CDR2 FQNEAQ (reference sequence). V was shortened by 4 bases and J by 5 bases, with 20 bases between the two germline ends.

The rearrangement uses TRBV7-3 and TRBJ1-5; TRBD1 might be the D (5 bases). V lost 5 bases to trimming and J lost 6 bases, with 11 bases between them. Germline CDR1 is SGHTA and CDR2 is FQGTGA. This CDR3 has 13 residues. The CDR3 protein is CASSLLTGQPQHF. For the CDR3, the DNA is TGTGCCAGCAGCCTACTAACAGGTCAGCCCCAGCATTTT.

The V call is TRBV5-1, the J call TRBJ2-1; weak D call: TRBD2 (6 bases). CDR3 length: 15 amino acids. V dropped 0 bases and J dropped 0 bases, with 7 bases sitting between them. From germline, CDR1 is SGHRS and CDR2 YFSETQ. The DNA of the CDR3 is TGCGCCAGCAGCTTGGTGCGGGACTCCTACAATGAGCAGTTCTTC. It yields the protein CASSLVRDSYNEQFF.

V and J are TRBV6-5 and TRBJ1-2; TRBD1 might be the D (6 bases). The CDR3 has 13 residues. Trimming took 5 bases from V and 7 from J, leaving 14 bases between them. From germline, CDR1 is MNHEY and CDR2 SVGAGI. As DNA, the CDR3 is TGTGCCAGCAGTCAACAGGGAATAGGTGGCTACACCTTC. Translation gives CASSQQGIGGYTF.

The chain is built from TRBV5-1 and TRBJ2-3; D gene uncertain. The CDR3 length is 16 residues. Germline assignment: CDR1 SGHRS and CDR2 YFSETQ. Trimming left V 0 bases short and J 4 bases short, with 15 bases between. CDR3 coding DNA: TGCGCCAGCAGCTTGGTTCTGTCGAGGCCTCCAGATACGCAGTATTTT. Its translation: CASSLVLSRPPDTQYF.

This clone appeared a single time. The chain recombines TRBV6-1 with TRBJ2-3; 10 positions match TRBD2. V lost 3 bases, J lost 5 bases, and 5 bases stayed unmatched. Germline V CDR1 and CDR2: MNHNS, SASEGT. The CDR3 totals 15 residues. The CDR3: CASSESGGAVDTQYF. In DNA form, the CDR3 reads TGTGCCAGCAGTGAGAGCGGGGGGGCAGTAGATACGCAGTATTTT.

This clone was recorded once. The V gene is TRBV28, the J gene TRBJ2-7; 9 nucleotides line up with TRBD2. Germline CDR1 reads MDHEN; CDR2 reads SYDVKM. CDR3 length: 15 amino acids. The V and J ends lost 4 bases and 0 bases, in that order; junction bases with no gene match: 4. The CDR3 is CASSSYSGSSYEQYF. The CDR3 DNA reads TGTGCCAGCAGTTCATATAGCGGGAGCTCCTACGAGCAGTACTTC.

J is TRBJ1-5 and V is TRBV4-1; 10 nucleotides line up with TRBD1. Germline V lookup: CDR1 MGHRA, CDR2 YSYEKL. Trimming cost V 4 bases and J 7 bases; bases outside gene matches: 10. The length of the CDR3 is 16 residues. The CDR3 sequence: CASSLSGTGVRQPQHF. DNA for the CDR3: TGCGCCAGCAGCCTATCCGGGACAGGGGTCAGGCAGCCCCAGCATTTT.

The V and J genes are TRBV7-3 and TRBJ2-1, with 9 bases aligning to TRBD2. The CDR3 contains 16 residues. Germline CDR1 is SGHTA and CDR2 is FQGTGA. J was trimmed by 11 bases and V by 2 bases; bases with no gene match: 13. The CDR3 protein is CASSLGLGLAGIQQFF. The CDR3 region has the DNA TGTGCCAGCAGCTTAGGTTTAGGGCTAGCGGGGATTCAGCAGTTCTTC.

CDR3 amino acids: CASGYSTGQNEKLFF. The CDR3 DNA reads TGTGCCAGCGGTTACTCGACGGGACAGAATGAAAAACTGTTTTTT. This chain connects TRBV7-9 to TRBJ1-4; 7 bases are a match to TRBD1. CDR1 and CDR2 (germline): SEHNR, FQNEAQ (reference sequence). V was clipped by 8 bases and J by 5 bases; unmatched bases: 11. The CDR3 runs 15 residues.